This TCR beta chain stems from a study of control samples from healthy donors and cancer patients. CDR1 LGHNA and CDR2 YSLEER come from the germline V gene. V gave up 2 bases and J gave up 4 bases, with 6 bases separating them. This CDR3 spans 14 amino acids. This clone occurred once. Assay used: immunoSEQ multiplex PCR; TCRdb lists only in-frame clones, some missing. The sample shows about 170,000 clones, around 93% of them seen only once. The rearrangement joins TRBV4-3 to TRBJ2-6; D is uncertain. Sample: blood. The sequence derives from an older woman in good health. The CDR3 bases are TGCGCCAGCAGCCAAAGTCCCGGGGCCAACGTCCTGACTTTC. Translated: CASSQSPGANVLTF.